This T cell receptor beta chain stems from a study of blood T cell repertoires in COVID-19. On the study more broadly: Whether acute or convalescent, the COVID-19 samples came from the United States, Italy and Spain.

Germline assignment: CDR1 GTSNPN and CDR2 SVGIG (reference sequence). The CDR3 runs 13 residues. V was clipped by 6 bases and J by 0 bases, with 10 bases between them. Authors' analysis steps: Cell counts per sample came from amplifying reference gene primers. Using immunoSEQ multiplex PCR, the repertoire was profiled, and TCRdb retains in-frame clones only, with some absent. The DNA gave D and trimming, while V, J and clone size come from that table. The table records around 100,000 clones, around 79% of them present only once. Sequencing was carried out using peripheral blood. The TCR was taken from a man between 65 and 80 years old with active or convalescent COVID-19. The chain couples TRBV30 to TRBJ2-3; TRBD2 might be the D (6 bases). CDR3 nucleotides: TGTGCCTGCTCCGGGACTAGCACAGATACGCAGTATTTT. Amino acid sequence: CACSGTSTDTQYF.